This T cell receptor (beta chain) is drawn from a study of graft-versus-host responses after intestinal transplantation. Overall study context: Multivisceral, liver-intestinal, or isolated intestinal grafts were transplanted into recipients. All recipients got anti-thymocyte globulin induction, then tacrolimus and steroids for roughly 3 years.

Study observations and caveats: In recipient marrow, GvH clones were found, and some appeared first in ileum or blood. Allografts of one patient group, those with graft-donor T cell macrochimerism, had high graft-versus-host to host-versus-graft clonal ratios.

Worth noting for this clone: The antigen is undetermined.

Generated by immunoSEQ multiplex PCR, the TCRdb table keeps only in-frame clones and is missing some. The table records fewer than 130,000 clones, about 94% of them present only once. The CDR3 extends over 15 amino acids. After removal of 4 bases from V and 2 bases from J, the junction contained 6 bases not matched to a gene. CDR1 SGHAT and CDR2 FQNNGV come from the germline V gene. This chain connects TRBV11-2 to TRBJ1-1; 8 bases map to TRBD1. Sequences were derived from unstimulated CD8+ T cells sorted from spleen or lymph node cells, sampled before intestinal transplant. The TCR comes from a human donor who received an intestinal transplant. Here the CDR3 DNA reads TGTGCCAGCAGCTCAGGGGGCTTTTCTAACACTGAAGCTTTCTTT. This gives the protein CASSSGGFSNTEAFF.